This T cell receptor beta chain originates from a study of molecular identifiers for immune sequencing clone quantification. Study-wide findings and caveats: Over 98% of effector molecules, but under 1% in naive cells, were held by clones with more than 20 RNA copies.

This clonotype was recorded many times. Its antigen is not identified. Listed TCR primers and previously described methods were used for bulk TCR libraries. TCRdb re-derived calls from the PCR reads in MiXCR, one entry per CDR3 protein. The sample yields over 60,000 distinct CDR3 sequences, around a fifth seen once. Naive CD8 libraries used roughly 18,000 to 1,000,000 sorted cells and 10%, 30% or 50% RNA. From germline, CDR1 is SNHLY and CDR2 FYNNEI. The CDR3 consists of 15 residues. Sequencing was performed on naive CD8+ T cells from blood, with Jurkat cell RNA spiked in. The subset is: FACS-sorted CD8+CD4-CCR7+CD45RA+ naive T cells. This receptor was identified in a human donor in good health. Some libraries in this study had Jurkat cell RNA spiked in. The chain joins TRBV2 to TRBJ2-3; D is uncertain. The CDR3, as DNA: TGTGCTAAACAAGGGTCTGCATCCCTTGGGGATACGCAGTATTTT. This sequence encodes CAKQGSASLGDTQYF.